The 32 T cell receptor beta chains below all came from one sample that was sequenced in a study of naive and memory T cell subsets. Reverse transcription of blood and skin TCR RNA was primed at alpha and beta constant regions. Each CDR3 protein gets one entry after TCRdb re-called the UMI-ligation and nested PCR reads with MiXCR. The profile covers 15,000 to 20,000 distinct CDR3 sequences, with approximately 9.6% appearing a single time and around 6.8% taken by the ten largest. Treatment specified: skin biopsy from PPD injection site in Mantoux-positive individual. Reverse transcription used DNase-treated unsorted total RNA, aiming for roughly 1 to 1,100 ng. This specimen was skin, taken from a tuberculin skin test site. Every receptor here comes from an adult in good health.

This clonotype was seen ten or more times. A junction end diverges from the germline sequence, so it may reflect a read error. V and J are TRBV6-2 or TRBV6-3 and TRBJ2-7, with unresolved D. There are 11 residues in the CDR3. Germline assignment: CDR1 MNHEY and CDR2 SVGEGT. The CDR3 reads CASSDSYEQYF. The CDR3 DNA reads TGTGCCAGCAGTGACTCCTACGAGCAGTACTTC.

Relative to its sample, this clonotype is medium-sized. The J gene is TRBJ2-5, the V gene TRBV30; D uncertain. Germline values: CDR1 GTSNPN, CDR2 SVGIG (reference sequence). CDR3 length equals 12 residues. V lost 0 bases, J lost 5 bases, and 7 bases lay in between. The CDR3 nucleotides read TGTGCCTGGAGTGTCCAGGCTGAGACCCAGTACTTC. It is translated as CAWSVQAETQYF.

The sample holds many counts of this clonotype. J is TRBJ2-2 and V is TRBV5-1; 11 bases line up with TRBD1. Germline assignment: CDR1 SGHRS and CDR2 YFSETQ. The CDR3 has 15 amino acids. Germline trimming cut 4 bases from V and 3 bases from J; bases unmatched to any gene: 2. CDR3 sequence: CASSGTGGYTGELFF. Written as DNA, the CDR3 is TGCGCCAGCAGCGGGACAGGGGGTTACACCGGGGAGCTGTTTTTT.

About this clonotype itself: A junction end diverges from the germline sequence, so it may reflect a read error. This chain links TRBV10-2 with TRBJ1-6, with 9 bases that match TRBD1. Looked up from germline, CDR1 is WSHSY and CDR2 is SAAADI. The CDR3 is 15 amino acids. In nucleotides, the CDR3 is TGCGCCAGCAGTGGAGGGACAGGGAGGAATTCACCCCACCACTTT. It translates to CASSGGTGRNSPHHF.

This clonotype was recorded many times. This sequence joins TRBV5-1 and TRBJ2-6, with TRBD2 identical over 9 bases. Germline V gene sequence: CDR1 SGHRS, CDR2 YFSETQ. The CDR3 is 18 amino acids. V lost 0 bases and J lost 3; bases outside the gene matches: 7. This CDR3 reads CASSLDGSGSFGANVLTF. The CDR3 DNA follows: TGCGCCAGCAGCTTGGATGGTAGCGGGAGCTTTGGGGCCAACGTCCTGACTTTC. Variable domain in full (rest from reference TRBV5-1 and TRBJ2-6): KAGVTQTPRYLIKTRGQQVTLSCSPISGHRSVSWYQQTPGQGLQFLFEYFSETQRNKGNFPGRFSGRQFSNSRSEMNVSTLELGDSALYLCASSLDGSGSFGANVLTFGAGSRLTVL.

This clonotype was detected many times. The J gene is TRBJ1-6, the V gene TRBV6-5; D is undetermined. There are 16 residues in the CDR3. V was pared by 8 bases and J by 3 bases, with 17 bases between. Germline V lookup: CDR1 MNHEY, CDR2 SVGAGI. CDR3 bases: TGTGCCAGCCGCCCGTGGGGAAGCGACTATAATTCACCCCTCCACTTT. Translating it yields CASRPWGSDYNSPLHF.

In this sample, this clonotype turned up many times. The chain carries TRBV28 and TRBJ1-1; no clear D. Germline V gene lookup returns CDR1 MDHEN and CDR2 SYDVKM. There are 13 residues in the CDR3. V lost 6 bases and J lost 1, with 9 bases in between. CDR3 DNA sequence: TGTGCCAGCAGGCAAAGAGGGAACACTGAAGCTTTCTTT. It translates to CASRQRGNTEAFF.

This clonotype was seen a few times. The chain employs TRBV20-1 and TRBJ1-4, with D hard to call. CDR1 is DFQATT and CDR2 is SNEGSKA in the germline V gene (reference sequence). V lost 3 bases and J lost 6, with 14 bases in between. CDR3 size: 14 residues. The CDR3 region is CSASRVGGHEKLFF. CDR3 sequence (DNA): TGCAGTGCTAGTCGCGTGGGTGGACATGAAAAACTGTTTTTT.

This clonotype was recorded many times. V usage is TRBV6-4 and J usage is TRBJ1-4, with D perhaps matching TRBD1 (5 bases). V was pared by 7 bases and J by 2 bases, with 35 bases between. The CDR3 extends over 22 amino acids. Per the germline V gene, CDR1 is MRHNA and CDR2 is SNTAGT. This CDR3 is CASTAVVGQGLTEDCTNEKLFF. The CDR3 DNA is TGTGCCAGCACCGCGGTTGTGGGGCAGGGATTGACTGAGGACTGTACTAATGAAAAACTGTTTTTT.

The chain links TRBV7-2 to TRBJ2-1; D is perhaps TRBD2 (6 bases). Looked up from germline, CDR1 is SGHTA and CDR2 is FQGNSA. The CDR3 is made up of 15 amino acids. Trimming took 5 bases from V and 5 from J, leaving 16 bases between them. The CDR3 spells CASSLSGLSNNEQFF. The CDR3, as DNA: TGTGCCAGCAGCCTTTCGGGACTGAGCAACAATGAGCAGTTCTTC.

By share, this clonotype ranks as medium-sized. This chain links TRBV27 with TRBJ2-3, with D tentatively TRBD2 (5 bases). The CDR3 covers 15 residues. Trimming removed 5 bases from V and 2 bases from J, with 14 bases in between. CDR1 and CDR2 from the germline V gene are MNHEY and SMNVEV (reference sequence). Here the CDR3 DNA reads TGTGCCAGCAGTCTACGCGAGGGTCTCACAGATACGCAGTATTTT. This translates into CASSLREGLTDTQYF.

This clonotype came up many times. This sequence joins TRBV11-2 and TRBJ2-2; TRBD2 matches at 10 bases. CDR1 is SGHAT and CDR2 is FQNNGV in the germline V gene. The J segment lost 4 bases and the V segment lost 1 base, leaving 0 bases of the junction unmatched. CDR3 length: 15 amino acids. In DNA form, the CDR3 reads TGTGCCAGCAGCTTAGTAGCGGGGGGCACCGGGGAGCTGTTTTTT. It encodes CASSLVAGGTGELFF. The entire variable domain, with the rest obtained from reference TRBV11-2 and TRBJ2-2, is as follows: EAGVAQSPRYKIIEKRQSVAFWCNPISGHATLYWYQQILGQGPKLLIQFQNNGVVDDSQLPKDRFSAERLKGVDSTLKIQPAKLEDSAVYLCASSLVAGGTGELFFGEGSRLTVL.

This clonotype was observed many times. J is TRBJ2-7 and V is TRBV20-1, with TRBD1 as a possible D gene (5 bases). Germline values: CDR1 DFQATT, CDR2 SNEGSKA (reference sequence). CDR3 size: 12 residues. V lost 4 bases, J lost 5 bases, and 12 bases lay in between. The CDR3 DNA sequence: TGCAGTGCTACGTCAGGGTGGAACGAGCAGTACTTC. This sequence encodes CSATSGWNEQYF.

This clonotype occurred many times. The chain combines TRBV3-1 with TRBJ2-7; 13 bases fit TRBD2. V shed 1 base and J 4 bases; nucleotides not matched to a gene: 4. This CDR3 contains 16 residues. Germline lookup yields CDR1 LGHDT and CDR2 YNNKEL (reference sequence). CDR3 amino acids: CASSQVRTSGSYEQYF. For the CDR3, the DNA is TGTGCCAGCAGCCAAGTCCGGACTAGCGGGAGTTACGAGCAGTACTTC.

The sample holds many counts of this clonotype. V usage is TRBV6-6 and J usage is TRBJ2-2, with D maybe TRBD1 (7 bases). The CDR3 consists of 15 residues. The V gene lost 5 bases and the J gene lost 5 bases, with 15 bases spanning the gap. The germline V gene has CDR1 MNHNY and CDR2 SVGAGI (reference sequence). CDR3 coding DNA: TGTGCCAGCAGTAGCCGGCCAGGGGGGACCGGGGAGCTGTTTTTT. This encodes CASSSRPGGTGELFF.

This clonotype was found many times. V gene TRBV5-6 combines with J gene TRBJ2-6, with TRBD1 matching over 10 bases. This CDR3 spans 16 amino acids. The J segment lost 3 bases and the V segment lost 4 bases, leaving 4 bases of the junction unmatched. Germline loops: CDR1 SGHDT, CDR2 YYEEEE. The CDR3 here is CASSPDRGNGANVLTF. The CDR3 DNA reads TGTGCCAGCAGCCCGGACAGGGGGAATGGGGCCAACGTCCTGACTTTC.

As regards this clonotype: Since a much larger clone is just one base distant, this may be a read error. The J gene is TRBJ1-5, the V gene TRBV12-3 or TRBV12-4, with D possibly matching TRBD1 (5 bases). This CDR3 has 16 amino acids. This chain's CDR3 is CASSHRSMVGNHPQHF. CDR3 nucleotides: TGTGCCAGCAGTCACAGGTCGATGGTGGGCAATCATCCCCAGCATTTT.

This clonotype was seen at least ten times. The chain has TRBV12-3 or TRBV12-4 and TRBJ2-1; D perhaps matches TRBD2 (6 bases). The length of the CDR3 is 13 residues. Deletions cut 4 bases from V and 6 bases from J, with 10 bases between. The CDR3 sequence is CASSWGVGNEQFF. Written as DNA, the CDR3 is TGTGCCAGCAGTTGGGGGGTTGGCAATGAGCAGTTCTTC.

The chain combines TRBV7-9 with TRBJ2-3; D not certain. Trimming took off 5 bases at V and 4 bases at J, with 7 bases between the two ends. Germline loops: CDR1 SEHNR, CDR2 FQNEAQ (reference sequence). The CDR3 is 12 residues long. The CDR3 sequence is CASSPYPDTQYF. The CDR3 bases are TGTGCCAGCAGCCCGTACCCAGATACGCAGTATTTT.

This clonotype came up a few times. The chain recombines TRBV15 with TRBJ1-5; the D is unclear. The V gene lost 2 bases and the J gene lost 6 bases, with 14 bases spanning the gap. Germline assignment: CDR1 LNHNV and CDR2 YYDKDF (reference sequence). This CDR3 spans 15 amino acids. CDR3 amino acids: CATSRRPGLGQPQHF. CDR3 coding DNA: TGTGCCACCAGCAGACGCCCCGGGTTGGGTCAGCCCCAGCATTTT.

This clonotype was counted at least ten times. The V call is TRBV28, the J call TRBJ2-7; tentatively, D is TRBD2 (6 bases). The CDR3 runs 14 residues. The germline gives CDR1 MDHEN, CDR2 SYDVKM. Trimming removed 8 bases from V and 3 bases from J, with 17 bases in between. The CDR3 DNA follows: TGTGCCAGCGGACAACTGGCGGGACTCTACGAGCAGTACTTC. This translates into CASGQLAGLYEQYF.

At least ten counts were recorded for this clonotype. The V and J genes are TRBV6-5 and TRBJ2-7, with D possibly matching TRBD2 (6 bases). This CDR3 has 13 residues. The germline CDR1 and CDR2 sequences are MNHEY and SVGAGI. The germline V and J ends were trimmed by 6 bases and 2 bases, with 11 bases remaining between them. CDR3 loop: CASRGTVTYEQYF. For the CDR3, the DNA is TGTGCCAGCAGAGGGACTGTAACCTACGAGCAGTACTTC.

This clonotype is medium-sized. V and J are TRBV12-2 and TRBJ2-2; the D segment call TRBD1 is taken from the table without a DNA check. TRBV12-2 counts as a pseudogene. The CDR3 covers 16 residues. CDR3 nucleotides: TGTGCAAGTCGCTCCACAGGACCCAAGAACACCGGGGAGCTGTTTTTT. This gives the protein CASRSTGPKNTGELFF.

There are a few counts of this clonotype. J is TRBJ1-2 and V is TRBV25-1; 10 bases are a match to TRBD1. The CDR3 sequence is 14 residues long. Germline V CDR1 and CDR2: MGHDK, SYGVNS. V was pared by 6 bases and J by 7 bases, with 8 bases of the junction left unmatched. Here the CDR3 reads CASRTGTGEFGYTF. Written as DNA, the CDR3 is TGTGCCAGCAGAACCGGGACAGGGGAATTTGGCTACACCTTC.

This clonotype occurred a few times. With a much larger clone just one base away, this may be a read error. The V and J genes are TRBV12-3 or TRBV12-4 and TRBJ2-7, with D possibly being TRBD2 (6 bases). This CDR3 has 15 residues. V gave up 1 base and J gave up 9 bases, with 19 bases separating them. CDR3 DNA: TGTGCCAGCAGTTTAGTGGGGGGACGGCTACGAGGGCAGTACTTC. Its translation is CASSLVGGRLRGQYF.

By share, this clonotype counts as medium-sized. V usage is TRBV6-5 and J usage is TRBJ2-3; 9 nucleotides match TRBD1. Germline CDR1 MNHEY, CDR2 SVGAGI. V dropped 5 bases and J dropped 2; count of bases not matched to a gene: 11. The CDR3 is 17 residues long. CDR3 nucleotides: TGTGCCAGCAGTCCGGCCGCCGGGACAGGGAACACAGATACGCAGTATTTT. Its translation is CASSPAAGTGNTDTQYF.

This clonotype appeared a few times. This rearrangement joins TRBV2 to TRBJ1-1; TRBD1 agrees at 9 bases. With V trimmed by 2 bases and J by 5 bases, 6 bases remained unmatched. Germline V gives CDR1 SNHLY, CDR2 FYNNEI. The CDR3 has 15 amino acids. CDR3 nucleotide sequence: TGTGCCAGCAGTGAAAGCTTCGGACAGGGGACTGAAGCTTTCTTT. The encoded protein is CASSESFGQGTEAFF.

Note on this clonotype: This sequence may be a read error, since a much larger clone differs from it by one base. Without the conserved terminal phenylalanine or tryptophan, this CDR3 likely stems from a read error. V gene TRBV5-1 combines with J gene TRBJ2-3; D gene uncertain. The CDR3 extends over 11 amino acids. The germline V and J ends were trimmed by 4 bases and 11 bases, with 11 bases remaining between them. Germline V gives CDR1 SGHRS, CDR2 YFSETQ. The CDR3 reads CASSPGRKQYY. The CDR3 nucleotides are TGCGCCAGCAGCCCCGGGCGCAAGCAGTATTAT.

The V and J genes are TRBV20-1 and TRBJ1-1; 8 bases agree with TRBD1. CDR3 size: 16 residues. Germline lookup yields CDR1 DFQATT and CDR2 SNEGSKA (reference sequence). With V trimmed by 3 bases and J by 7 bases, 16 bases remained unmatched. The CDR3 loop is CSARKQGVMNIGEAFF. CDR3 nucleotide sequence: TGCAGTGCTAGGAAACAGGGGGTTATGAACATAGGTGAAGCTTTCTTT.

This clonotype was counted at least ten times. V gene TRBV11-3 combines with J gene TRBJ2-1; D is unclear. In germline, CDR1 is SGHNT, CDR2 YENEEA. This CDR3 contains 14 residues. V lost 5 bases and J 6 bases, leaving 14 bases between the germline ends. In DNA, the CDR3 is TGTGCCAGCAGCGATCCCAGATGCGGCAATGAGCAGTTCTTC. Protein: CASSDPRCGNEQFF.

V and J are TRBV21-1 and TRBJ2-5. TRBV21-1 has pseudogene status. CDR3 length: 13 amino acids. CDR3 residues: CASSKVGKETQYF. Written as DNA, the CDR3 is TGTGCCAGCAGCAAAGTCGGTAAAGAGACCCAGTACTTC.

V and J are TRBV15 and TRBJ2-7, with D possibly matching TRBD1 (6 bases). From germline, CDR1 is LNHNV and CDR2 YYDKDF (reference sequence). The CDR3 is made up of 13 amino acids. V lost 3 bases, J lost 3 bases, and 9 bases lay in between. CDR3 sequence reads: CATSSGRGYEQYF. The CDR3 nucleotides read TGTGCCACCAGCAGCGGCAGGGGCTACGAGCAGTACTTC.